The table lists the clone carrying this T cell receptor beta chain with many counts. The CDR3 contains 13 residues. Trimming removed 3 bases from V and 1 base from J, with 6 bases in between. Germline V gene lookup returns CDR1 LNHDA and CDR2 SQIVND (reference sequence). These data belong to a study of CDR3 diversity in severe acne. TCRdb passed the PCR reads through MiXCR, listing each CDR3 protein once. The sample lists tens of thousands of distinct CDR3 sequences, around 53% occurring once. The sample taken for sequencing was blood. The chain uses TRBV19 and TRBJ1-1; D uncertain. The receptor's source is a male donor in good health, without acne. The CDR3 here is CASSMTQNTEAFF. DNA for the CDR3: TGTGCCAGTAGTATGACACAGAACACTGAAGCTTTCTTT.